The next 17 T cell receptor beta chains were all read from a single sample in a study of blood T cell repertoires in COVID-19. Repertoires were generated with immunoSEQ multiplex PCR, while TCRdb's copy carries only in-frame clones and drops some. Among around 300,000 clones listed, around 90% were seen once. The sequenced material came from peripheral blood. These receptors all come from a man aged 18 to 30 with active or convalescent COVID-19.

The rearrangement uses TRBV4-1 and TRBJ2-5; the D gene is possibly TRBD2 (5 bases). V dropped 3 bases and J dropped 4 bases, with 12 bases sitting between them. Germline V lookup: CDR1 MGHRA, CDR2 YSYEKL. The CDR3 loop spans 14 amino acids. The CDR3 loop reads CASSQTGWAETQYF. In DNA, the CDR3 is TGCGCCAGCAGCCAGACGGGGTGGGCAGAGACCCAGTACTTC.

The J gene is TRBJ1-2, the V gene TRBV27; possibly TRBD1 for D (6 bases). Germline CDR1 and CDR2: MNHEY and SMNVEV (reference sequence). V lost 5 bases to trimming and J lost 0 bases, with 16 bases between them. This CDR3 is 16 amino acids long. The CDR3 protein is CASSQGQLKPNYGYTF. The CDR3, as DNA: TGTGCCAGCAGTCAGGGACAACTAAAACCTAACTATGGCTACACCTTC.

The chain recombines TRBV5-6 with TRBJ2-3; 9 bases match TRBD1. Germline assignment: CDR1 SGHDT and CDR2 YYEEEE. Trimming at V came to 4 bases and at J to 2 bases, leaving 14 bases not matched to a gene. The CDR3 covers 18 residues. As DNA, the CDR3 is TGTGCCAGCAGCCCTTCCCGGGACAGGGAAGGATACACAGATACGCAGTATTTT. Its protein is CASSPSRDREGYTDTQYF.

This chain connects TRBV4-3 to TRBJ1-3; D call uncertain. Deletions cut 0 bases from V and 4 bases from J, with 13 bases between. The germline V gene encodes CDR1 LGHNA and CDR2 YSLEER. This CDR3 comprises 16 residues. This CDR3 is CASSQDQFTEGNTIYF. CDR3 in DNA: TGCGCCAGCAGCCAAGATCAATTCACAGAAGGAAACACCATATATTTT.

This clone was observed once. The chain links TRBV28 to TRBJ1-2; tentative D call: TRBD1 (6 bases). The germline gives CDR1 MDHEN, CDR2 SYDVKM. The CDR3 extends over 14 amino acids. Trimming shortened V by 4 bases and J by 3 bases, and 12 bases separated the two germline ends. The CDR3 DNA is TGTGCCAGCAGTTCGGTCAGGACAGACTATGGCTACACCTTC. It translates to CASSSVRTDYGYTF.

V usage is TRBV4-1 and J usage is TRBJ2-2; 9 bases match TRBD1. The junction had 11 bases not matched to a gene; V was cut back by 4 bases and J by 5 bases. The CDR3 has 17 residues. CDR1 is MGHRA and CDR2 is YSYEKL in the germline V gene. CDR3 sequence: CASSRNPGQGHTGELFF. For the CDR3, the DNA is TGCGCCAGCAGCCGTAATCCGGGACAGGGTCATACCGGGGAGCTGTTTTTT.

This rearrangement joins TRBV15 to TRBJ2-7; 11 bases map to TRBD1. V lost 5 bases, J lost 7 bases, and 13 bases stayed unmatched. The CDR3 spans 16 residues. Germline assignment: CDR1 LNHNV and CDR2 YYDKDF (reference sequence). The CDR3 reads CATSSGQGALRVEQYF. The CDR3 nucleotides are TGTGCCACCAGCTCCGGACAGGGGGCGCTTCGGGTGGAGCAGTACTTC.

V is TRBV14 and J is TRBJ2-1; D call uncertain. Trimming took off 2 bases at V and 7 bases at J, with 9 bases between the two ends. The CDR3 loop spans 13 amino acids. CDR1 and CDR2 from the germline V gene are SGHDN and FVKESK. Here the CDR3 DNA reads TGTGCCAGCAGCCAATACAGACGGAATGAGCAGTTCTTC. This translates into CASSQYRRNEQFF.

The chain joins TRBV18 to TRBJ1-4; 10 nucleotides line up with TRBD1. The ends lost 6 bases at V and 6 bases at J; junction bases unmatched: 10. The length of the CDR3 is 16 residues. The germline gives CDR1 KGHSH, CDR2 LQKENI. The DNA for the CDR3 is TGTGCCAGCTCGCTTGACAGGGGGCGATCTTATGAAAAACTGTTTTTT. Translated, it gives CASSLDRGRSYEKLFF.

The chain has TRBV7-9 and TRBJ1-1; D remains unclear. V was trimmed by 4 bases and J by 7 bases, leaving 22 bases between them. The CDR3 has 16 residues. The germline gives CDR1 SEHNR, CDR2 FQNEAQ (reference sequence). This chain's CDR3 is CASSSIPRPKEGEAFF. CDR3 DNA: TGTGCCAGCAGCTCGATACCGAGGCCCAAAGAGGGTGAAGCTTTCTTT. The entire variable domain, with the rest obtained from reference TRBV7-9 and TRBJ1-1, is as follows: DTGVSQNPRHKITKRGQNVTFRCDPISEHNRLYWYRQTLGQGPEFLTYFQNEAQLEKSRLLSDRFSAERPKGSFSTLEIQRTEQGDSAMYLCASSSIPRPKEGEAFFGQGTRLTVV.

The chain combines TRBV27 with TRBJ1-2; tentatively, D is TRBD1 (6 bases). From germline, CDR1 is MNHEY and CDR2 SMNVEV (reference sequence). Trimming left V 6 bases short and J 3 bases short, with 17 bases between. The CDR3 is made up of 15 amino acids. The chain's CDR3 is CASRVYMGADYGYTF. Written as DNA, the CDR3 is TGTGCCAGCAGAGTTTATATGGGGGCTGACTATGGCTACACCTTC.

In this sample, this clone turned up a few times. The V and J genes are TRBV6-5 and TRBJ1-2; D not certain. Per germline, CDR1 MNHEY and CDR2 SVGAGI. V shed 5 bases and J shed 4 bases, with 8 bases lying between them. The CDR3 contains 12 residues. The CDR3 loop is CASSPASYGYTF. The CDR3, as DNA: TGTGCCAGCAGTCCTGCCAGCTATGGCTACACCTTC.

V usage is TRBV4-1 and J usage is TRBJ2-3; TRBD2 matches at 9 bases. This CDR3 spans 15 amino acids. CDR1 and CDR2 from the germline V gene are MGHRA and YSYEKL. V lost 2 bases and J lost 4; bases outside the gene matches: 4. As DNA, the CDR3 is TGCGCCAGCAGCCAAAGCGGGAGGAGGGCAGATACGCAGTATTTT. This encodes CASSQSGRRADTQYF.

This clone was counted between two and nine times. The CDR3 region has the DNA TGTGCCAGTAGTAGAGCGGGAGGGGTCAATGAGCAGTTCTTC. Protein product: CASSRAGGVNEQFF. The genes are TRBV19 and TRBJ2-1; 10 bases map to TRBD2. This CDR3 spans 14 amino acids. CDR1 and CDR2 (germline): LNHDA, SQIVND (reference sequence). V gave up 4 bases and J gave up 6 bases; unmatched junction bases: 3.

The rearrangement uses TRBV24-1 and TRBJ2-3, with D perhaps TRBD2 (6 bases). This CDR3 region has 15 residues. V lost 4 bases and J lost 1, with 11 bases in between. CDR1 and CDR2 from the germline V gene are KGHDR and SFDVKD. Written as DNA, the CDR3 is TGTGCCACCAGTGACCCACAGCGGGGCACAGATACGCAGTATTTT. This encodes CATSDPQRGTDTQYF.

The rearrangement joins TRBV7-2 to TRBJ2-1, with 8 bases matching TRBD1. This CDR3 region has 15 residues. The germline CDR1 and CDR2 sequences are SGHTA and FQGNSA. Losses at the gene ends were 5 bases for V and 9 bases for J; bases not matched to a gene: 12. CDR3 DNA sequence: TGTGCCAGCAGCCCCTCAGGGGGCGCATACGGTGAGCAGTTCTTC. Its protein product is CASSPSGGAYGEQFF.

The chain employs TRBV18 and TRBJ1-1, with D perhaps TRBD1 (5 bases). V lost 0 bases and J lost 4, with 12 bases in between. The length of the CDR3 is 15 residues. Germline loops: CDR1 KGHSH, CDR2 LQKENI. The CDR3 nucleotides are TGTGCCAGCTCACCACCGATGCGGGGACGCACTGAAGCTTTCTTT. Amino acid sequence: CASSPPMRGRTEAFF.